One sample yielded the 22 T cell receptor beta chains listed below, sequenced in a study of blood T cell repertoires in COVID-19 (dated by TCRdb to about 2020). Library preparation employed the immunoSEQ multiplex PCR assay. TCRdb stores this immuneACCESS table with in-frame sequences only. Part of the clones is absent; in the studies checked, under half of the shortfall reflects unresolved V genes, and no reason is known for the rest. The table for this sample lists 130,000 to 150,000 clones; less than 90% of them were counted only once. The ten largest clones capture more than 4.5% of the sample. The sample comprised PBMCs or T cells enriched from blood (not recorded which). Every receptor here comes from a woman aged 50 to 65 who had been exposed to COVID-19.

The gene calls are TRBV2 and TRBJ1-1; weak D call: TRBD1 (6 bases). This CDR3 contains 14 residues. The ends were cut back, 6 bases at V and 3 bases at J, with 14 bases in the middle. The germline V gene has CDR1 SNHLY and CDR2 FYNNEI. This chain's CDR3 is CASSTPGGHTEAFF. The DNA of the CDR3 is TGTGCCAGCAGCACTCCCGGGGGGCACACTGAAGCTTTCTTT.

The chain carries TRBV10-1 and TRBJ1-1; the D is unclear. V lost 1 base and J 5 bases, leaving 11 bases between the germline ends. The CDR3 covers 14 residues. The germline V gene encodes CDR1 WNHNN and CDR2 SYGVQD (reference sequence). DNA of the CDR3: TGCGCCAGCAGTGAGTTTGGGCGCCGGACTGAAGCTTTCTTT. Residues: CASSEFGRRTEAFF.

The chain links TRBV4-3 to TRBJ1-4; a possible D gene is TRBD1 (5 bases). This CDR3 spans 13 amino acids. Per germline, CDR1 LGHNA and CDR2 YSLEER. V lost 0 bases and J lost 10, with 9 bases in between. The CDR3: CASSQEMGGKLFF. The CDR3 DNA follows: TGCGCCAGCAGCCAAGAGATGGGGGGAAAACTGTTTTTT.

The rearrangement joins TRBV7-8 to TRBJ1-3; D uncertain. Trimming removed 5 bases at V and 0 bases at J, with 5 bases between. There are 13 residues in the CDR3. Looked up from germline, CDR1 is SGHVS and CDR2 is FQNEAQ. The CDR3 region is CASSPYSGNTIYF. In DNA form, the CDR3 reads TGTGCCAGCAGCCCCTACTCTGGAAACACCATATATTTT.

The rearrangement joins TRBV5-5 to TRBJ2-5; D not certain. The CDR3 contains 15 residues. Looked up from germline, CDR1 is SGHKS and CDR2 is YYEKEE (reference sequence). V shed 0 bases and J shed 5 bases, with 14 bases lying between them. The chain's CDR3 is CASSLAWQVGETQYF. For the CDR3, the DNA is TGTGCCAGCAGCTTGGCCTGGCAGGTTGGGGAGACCCAGTACTTC. The variable domain in full, with the rest retrieved from reference TRBV5-5 and TRBJ2-5, is DAGVTQSPTHLIKTRGQQVTLRCSPISGHKSVSWYQQVLGQGPQFIFQYYEKEERGRGNFPDRFSARQFPNYSSELNVNALLLGDSALYLCASSLAWQVGETQYFGPGTRLLVL.

This clone was detected only a few times. The V call is TRBV10-3, the J call TRBJ2-5; 11 nucleotides agree with TRBD2. The CDR3 totals 15 residues. The J segment lost 1 base and the V segment lost 5 bases, leaving 3 bases of the junction unmatched. CDR1 ENHRY and CDR2 SYGVKD come from the germline V gene. CDR3 in amino acids: CAISTGTSGQETQYF. As DNA, the CDR3 is TGTGCCATCAGTACCGGGACTAGCGGCCAAGAGACCCAGTACTTC.

J is TRBJ1-5 and V is TRBV10-2; 8 bases align to TRBD1. Germline lookup yields CDR1 WSHSY and CDR2 SAAADI. With 3 bases clipped from V and 8 bases from J, the junction kept 12 bases outside the gene matches. CDR3 length: 16 amino acids. CDR3 residues: CASSDTDRAQWEPQHF. The CDR3 DNA reads TGCGCCAGCAGTGATACGGACAGGGCACAGTGGGAGCCCCAGCATTTT.

The V gene is TRBV2, the J gene TRBJ1-2, with D maybe TRBD1 (5 bases). Germline-derived CDR1 and CDR2 are SNHLY and FYNNEI. Deletions cut 6 bases from V and 6 bases from J, with 11 bases between. CDR3 length: 12 amino acids. The CDR3 here is CASRLDRDGYTF. The CDR3, as DNA: TGTGCCAGCAGGCTAGACAGAGATGGCTACACCTTC.

This chain connects TRBV12-5 to TRBJ2-7, with a weak D call TRBD2 (5 bases). V was trimmed by 3 bases and J by 4 bases, leaving 10 bases between them. The CDR3 runs 13 residues. Germline CDR1 is LGHNT and CDR2 is FRNRAP. This CDR3 reads CASGLIRGYEQYF. In nucleotides, the CDR3 is TGTGCTAGTGGTTTAATTCGCGGGTACGAGCAGTACTTC.

This chain links TRBV27 with TRBJ1-1; TRBD1 might be the D (5 bases). There are 14 residues in the CDR3. Trimming cost V 6 bases and J 5 bases, with 16 bases left between them. CDR1 and CDR2 from the germline V gene are MNHEY and SMNVEV (reference sequence). The CDR3 DNA sequence: TGTGCCAGCAGCCCCGGGGGTAGTCGTACTGAAGCTTTCTTT. Protein product: CASSPGGSRTEAFF.

The chain couples TRBV6-4 to TRBJ2-3, with 8 bases matching TRBD1. V was pared by 5 bases and J by 0 bases, with 4 bases of the junction left unmatched. In germline, CDR1 is MRHNA, CDR2 SNTAGT. The CDR3 sequence is 15 residues long. The CDR3 spells CASSPDRVSTDTQYF. As DNA, the CDR3 is TGTGCCAGCAGTCCGGACAGGGTCAGCACAGATACGCAGTATTTT.

The rearrangement uses TRBV19 and TRBJ2-1, with D unclear. CDR1 and CDR2 from the germline V gene are LNHDA and SQIVND (reference sequence). The CDR3 totals 16 residues. Trimming shortened V by 7 bases and J by 7 bases, and 23 bases separated the two germline ends. The CDR3 protein is CASTPPGSARWNEQFF. The CDR3 nucleotides are TGTGCCAGTACCCCCCCCGGAAGCGCCCGTTGGAATGAGCAGTTCTTC.

The V gene is TRBV7-2, the J gene TRBJ2-7; D remains unclear. The germline gives CDR1 SGHTA, CDR2 FQGNSA. Trimming took off 1 base at V and 2 bases at J, with 12 bases between the two ends. The CDR3 is 15 residues long. CDR3 in amino acids: CASSLELGFAYEQYF. In DNA, the CDR3 is TGTGCCAGCAGCTTAGAGCTAGGATTCGCCTACGAGCAGTACTTC. Using reference TRBV7-2 and TRBJ2-7 for the parts outside the CDR3, the full variable domain is GAGVSQSPSNKVTEKGKDVELRCDPISGHTALYWYRQSLGQGLEFLIYFQGNSAPDKSGLPSDRFSAERTGGSVSTLTIQRTQQEDSAVYLCASSLELGFAYEQYFGPGTRLTVT.

V is TRBV7-2 and J is TRBJ1-2, with 7 bases aligning to TRBD1. From germline, CDR1 is SGHTA and CDR2 FQGNSA. This CDR3 is 14 amino acids long. V lost 3 bases and J lost 4; bases outside the gene matches: 5. The DNA for the CDR3 is TGTGCCAGCAGCTTGGTGGGACAGCTCTATGGCTACACCTTC. Its translation: CASSLVGQLYGYTF.

The chain links TRBV7-6 to TRBJ2-2, with D possibly matching TRBD2 (5 bases). Germline V gives CDR1 SGHVS, CDR2 FNYEAQ. The CDR3 has 13 amino acids. The V and J ends lost 5 bases and 5 bases respectively, with 9 bases between them. The CDR3 DNA sequence: TGTGCCAGCAGCCCCACGGGGACCGGGGAGCTGTTTTTT. Its protein product is CASSPTGTGELFF.

In its sample, this clone was seen a few times. V and J are TRBV11-3 and TRBJ2-7; TRBD2 matches at 8 bases. The V segment lost 3 bases and the J segment 9 bases; nucleotides outside the gene matches: 16. This CDR3 is built from 16 residues. Germline loops: CDR1 SGHNT, CDR2 YENEEA. CDR3 region: CASSFLARLAWLAQYF. The CDR3 DNA is TGTGCCAGCAGCTTTTTAGCGAGACTAGCGTGGTTGGCGCAGTACTTC.

DNA for the CDR3: TGTGCCAGCAGCCTATTTTCAGACAGTCGGAATCAGCCCCAGCATTTT. Translation gives CASSLFSDSRNQPQHF. The chain links TRBV4-2 to TRBJ1-5, with D perhaps matching TRBD1 (5 bases). V dropped 4 bases and J dropped 4 bases, with 17 bases sitting between them. Germline CDR1 LGHNA, CDR2 YNFKEQ. The CDR3 is made up of 16 amino acids.

This chain uses TRBV24-1 with TRBJ2-2, with TRBD1 identical over 8 bases. V lost 4 bases, J lost 7 bases, and 7 bases stayed unmatched. Germline CDR1 and CDR2: KGHDR and SFDVKD. CDR3 length: 15 amino acids. The CDR3 region is CATSESGQGGGELFF. Written as DNA, the CDR3 is TGTGCCACCAGTGAATCCGGACAGGGTGGCGGGGAGCTGTTTTTT.

A word on this clone: Other nucleotide sequences in the sample specify the same CDR3. The chain joins TRBV5-6 to TRBJ1-2; 8 bases are a match to TRBD1. CDR1 and CDR2 from the germline V gene are SGHDT and YYEEEE. Unmatched junction bases numbered 2, after V lost 3 bases and J lost 4 bases. The CDR3 totals 13 residues. The DNA of the CDR3 is TGTGCCAGCAGCTCGACAGGGGTCTATGGCTACACCTTC. Its translation is CASSSTGVYGYTF. The whole variable domain, filled in from reference TRBV5-6 and TRBJ1-2, reads DAGVTQSPTHLIKTRGQQVTLRCSPKSGHDTVSWYQQALGQGPQFIFQYYEEEERQRGNFPDRFSGHQFPNYSSELNVNALLLGDSALYLCASSSTGVYGYTFGSGTRLTVV.

The chain uses TRBV23-1 and TRBJ2-3, with D maybe TRBD2 (6 bases). TRBV23-1 is known as an ORF, though its function is uncertain. V lost 0 bases to trimming and J lost 4 bases, with 14 bases between them. The length of the CDR3 is 16 residues. Here the CDR3 reads CASSQSPGSLADTQYF. CDR3 DNA: TGCGCCAGCAGTCAATCCCCCGGGAGCCTCGCAGATACGCAGTATTTT.

V and J are TRBV7-9 and TRBJ1-1; no clear D. CDR3 size: 12 residues. Germline assignment: CDR1 SEHNR and CDR2 FQNEAQ (reference sequence). Trimming left V 3 bases short and J 11 bases short, with 13 bases between. CDR3 coding DNA: TGTGCCAGCAGCTTGGCAGCGGGTCTCGCTTTCTTT. It specifies CASSLAAGLAFF.

A remark on this clone: Other DNA sequences within the sample encode an identical CDR3. The rearrangement joins TRBV9 to TRBJ2-5, with 13 bases aligning to TRBD2. Trimming removed 3 bases from V and 1 base from J; junction bases left unmatched: 3. Germline CDR1 SGDLS, CDR2 YYNGEE. The CDR3 extends over 16 amino acids. CDR3 residues: CASSAGLAGPQETQYF. The CDR3 DNA reads as TGTGCCAGCAGCGCGGGACTAGCGGGACCCCAAGAGACCCAGTACTTC.